A selection of T cell receptor beta chains follows, all from one sample in a study of shared clonotypes between healthy human individuals. Clones were sequenced by immunoSEQ multiplex PCR, and TCRdb holds only the in-frame ones, with some missing. The repertoire holds approximately 1,500,000 clones, with 95% to 97% as singletons. Sequencing was done on a sample of naive CD4+ T cells sorted from blood. The receptors shown here come from a man between 25 and 39 years old in good health. Each CDR3 is given with its conserved first and last residue. The D gene is left open where the match is weak. Clone sizes are given selectively: once, few, many, or a class where the clone is expanded.

CDR3 DNA | CDR3 protein | V gene | clone size | J gene | D gene
TGTGCCAGTAGTATTCCCTGGCGCGACAGCTCCTACAATGAGCAGTTCTTC | CASSIPWRDSSYNEQFF | TRBV19 | NA | TRBJ2-1 | NA
TGCGCCAGCAGCGAAAGCGCCGGACCCTCTACTGGCTACACCTTC | CASSESAGPSTGYTF | TRBV5-1 | NA | TRBJ1-2 | NA
TGCAGCGCAGGGGACAGTACTAATGAAAAACTGTTTTTT | CSAGDSTNEKLFF | TRBV29-1 | NA | TRBJ1-4 | TRBD1
TGTGCCAGTAGTATAGCTCAAGGGTTGGGGGGCAATCAGCCCCAGCATTTT | CASSIAQGLGGNQPQHF | TRBV19 | NA | TRBJ1-5 | NA
TGTGCCAGCACTGTACCTCCGGGACAGTCTTTCACCGGGGAGCTGTTTTTT | CASTVPPGQSFTGELFF | TRBV7-9 | NA | TRBJ2-2 | TRBD1
TGTGCCAGCAGCTTATCAGGGACTAGCAATCAGCCCCAGCATTTT | CASSLSGTSNQPQHF | TRBV7-2 | once | TRBJ1-5 | NA
TGTGCCAGCAGCTTAAGGGGTGGACTAGCGGGAGAGCAATACGAGCAGTACTTC | CASSLRGGLAGEQYEQYF | TRBV7-3 | NA | TRBJ2-7 | TRBD2
TGCGCCAGCAGCTCCCCCGGGACTAGATACAATGAGCAGTTCTTC | CASSSPGTRYNEQFF | TRBV5-1 | NA | TRBJ2-1 | TRBD2
TGTGCCAGCTCACCCGCGGGGGACGGAACTGGAAACACCATATATTTT | CASSPAGDGTGNTIYF | TRBV18 | NA | TRBJ1-3 | NA
TGTGCCAGCAGCTTGCGGGGACAGGGGTTTCCAACGGGTGAAGCTTTCTTT | CASSLRGQGFPTGEAFF | TRBV5-5 | NA | TRBJ1-1 | TRBD1
TGTGCCACCAGCAGAGTAGGAGTAGCGGGTTATTCCTACGAGCAGTACTTC | CATSRVGVAGYSYEQYF | TRBV15 | NA | TRBJ2-7 | TRBD2
TGCACCAGCAGCCCGGGACAGGGGGCATCTGGGGCCAACGTCCTGACTTTC | CTSSPGQGASGANVLTF | TRBV1 | NA | TRBJ2-6 | NA
TGTGCCAGCAGCAAGCTAGCGGGTCCCCATGAGCAGTTCTTC | CASSKLAGPHEQFF | TRBV11-3 | NA | TRBJ2-1 | TRBD2
TGTGCCAGCAGGGGACTGGAGGGGACCCAGTACTTC | CASRGLEGTQYF | TRBV25-1 | once | TRBJ2-5 | NA
TGTGCCAGCAGCATGGCAGGACTAGCGGGCCATGAGCAGTTCTTC | CASSMAGLAGHEQFF | TRBV7-6 | NA | TRBJ2-1 | TRBD2
TGTGCCAGCAGCCAGGGGGTGGTTCAGTACTTC | CASSQGVVQYF | TRBV14 | NA | TRBJ2-5 | NA
TGTGCCAGCAGTTTGGTGGCCAAAAACATTCAGTACTTC | CASSLVAKNIQYF | TRBV28 | NA | TRBJ2-4 | NA
TGTGCCAGCACAAAATCTCCGGGGGGCTACAATGAGCAGTTCTTC | CASTKSPGGYNEQFF | TRBV28 | NA | TRBJ2-1 | TRBD2
TGTGCCAGCAGCCCCAAGGGACTACACACCGGGGAGCTGTTTTTT | CASSPKGLHTGELFF | TRBV7-9 | NA | TRBJ2-2 | TRBD2
TGTGCCAGCTCAAAGGGTAGGAGCAATCAGCCCCAGCATTTT | CASSKGRSNQPQHF | TRBV18 | NA | TRBJ1-5 | NA
TGTGCCAGCAGTTCGACAGTCACAGATACGCAGTATTTT | CASSSTVTDTQYF | TRBV6-6 | NA | TRBJ2-3 | NA
TGTGCCAGCAGCGCCTACGGGACAGTGAACACTGAAGCTTTCTTT | CASSAYGTVNTEAFF | TRBV9 | NA | TRBJ1-1 | TRBD1
TGTGCCAGCAGCTTCGGACTAGCGGGAGGATATAGCAATGAGCAGTTCTTC | CASSFGLAGGYSNEQFF | TRBV11-3 | NA | TRBJ2-1 | TRBD2
TGTGCCACCAGCTTCCGGACTAGCGGAAACTACAATGAGCAGTTCTTC | CATSFRTSGNYNEQFF | TRBV15 | NA | TRBJ2-1 | TRBD2
TGTGCCAGCAGTTTCAGGTGGGATGAGACCCAGTACTTC | CASSFRWDETQYF | TRBV5-4 | NA | TRBJ2-5 | NA
TGTGCCAGCACTATACTTTGGGGAAGAGAAAATCAGCCCCAGCATTTT | CASTILWGRENQPQHF | TRBV28 | NA | TRBJ1-5 | NA
TGCGCCAGCAGTGAGTCACAGATCAGGGATGAGCAGTTCTTC | CASSESQIRDEQFF | TRBV10-2 | once | TRBJ2-1 | NA